These 9 T cell receptor beta chains were sequenced from one sample in a study of blood T cell repertoires in COVID-19. Clones were sequenced by immunoSEQ multiplex PCR, and TCRdb holds only the in-frame ones, with some missing. The sample consists of about 160,000 clones, around nine tenths of them appearing once. Input material: peripheral blood. These receptors originate from a woman between 65 and 79 years old with COVID-19, enrolled during active disease.

This clone has only a few counts. The CDR3 sequence is CASSNDRVRNTIYF. In nucleotides, the CDR3 is TGTGCCAGCAGCAACGACAGGGTCAGAAACACCATATATTTT. V is TRBV21-1 and J is TRBJ1-3; the table gives TRBD1 as D, unverified against the DNA. TRBV21-1 is assigned pseudogene status. The CDR3 is 14 residues long.

The rearrangement uses TRBV5-1 and TRBJ2-3, with TRBD2 matching 10 bases. The CDR3 extends over 14 amino acids. CDR1 and CDR2 from the germline V gene are SGHRS and YFSETQ. With V trimmed by 4 bases and J by 1 base, 0 bases remained unmatched. CDR3 nucleotides: TGCGCCAGCAGCACTAGCGGGGGCACAGATACGCAGTATTTT. Amino acids: CASSTSGGTDTQYF.

The chain has TRBV5-5 and TRBJ1-2; the match to TRBD1 covers 8 bases. CDR3 length: 13 amino acids. V was clipped by 3 bases and J by 4 bases; unmatched bases: 2. Germline V lookup: CDR1 SGHKS, CDR2 YYEKEE (reference sequence). CDR3 DNA: TGTGCCAGCAGCTGGGACAGGCTCTATGGCTACACCTTC. Its translation is CASSWDRLYGYTF.

The rearrangement uses TRBV18 and TRBJ1-2; perhaps TRBD1 as D (5 bases). The CDR3 has 14 amino acids. Germline CDR1 KGHSH, CDR2 LQKENI. The V and J ends lost 0 bases and 6 bases respectively, with 11 bases between them. Here the CDR3 reads CASSPPKGSDGYTF. The CDR3 DNA is TGTGCCAGCTCACCACCAAAGGGGTCGGATGGCTACACCTTC.

This chain connects TRBV19 to TRBJ1-5; 10 nucleotides align to TRBD1. V was clipped by 8 bases and J by 10 bases; unmatched bases: 11. The CDR3 consists of 14 residues. CDR1 is LNHDA, CDR2 SQIVND, per germline (reference sequence). DNA for the CDR3: TGTGCCAGTGCCTCCGGGACAGGGGTCAGCCCCCAGCATTTT. This encodes CASASGTGVSPQHF.

The table lists this clone with a count of one. The rearrangement links TRBV10-3 to TRBJ1-5; tentatively, D is TRBD1 (6 bases). V was pared by 8 bases and J by 7 bases, with 12 bases between. This CDR3 contains 12 residues. Germline V gives CDR1 ENHRY, CDR2 SYGVKD. CDR3 protein: CAIGTPSQPQHF. The CDR3 DNA is TGTGCCATCGGGACACCTTCACAGCCCCAGCATTTT.

The rearrangement links TRBV28 to TRBJ1-1; 7 nucleotides align to TRBD1. Unmatched junction bases numbered 6, after V lost 5 bases and J lost 0 bases. This CDR3 is 15 amino acids long. The germline CDR1 and CDR2 sequences are MDHEN and SYDVKM. The CDR3 DNA sequence: TGTGCCAGCAGTGGTTCCAGGGGGTTGAACACTGAAGCTTTCTTT. Encoded protein: CASSGSRGLNTEAFF.

This clone appeared a few times. The CDR3 sequence is CASSLGTGPQHF. The CDR3, as DNA: TGTGCCAGCAGTTTAGGGACAGGGCCCCAGCATTTT. This chain joins TRBV27 and TRBJ1-5; 8 bases fit TRBD1. The CDR3 is 12 amino acids. The germline gives CDR1 MNHEY, CDR2 SMNVEV (reference sequence). Losses at the gene ends were 2 bases for V and 9 bases for J; bases not matched to a gene: 0.

This chain links TRBV18 with TRBJ1-1; D not resolved. Germline values: CDR1 KGHSH, CDR2 LQKENI. This CDR3 contains 15 residues. Deletions cut 3 bases from V and 0 bases from J, with 11 bases between. CDR3 sequence: CASSPEQLLNTEAFF. The CDR3 DNA reads as TGTGCCAGCTCACCTGAACAGCTCTTGAACACTGAAGCTTTCTTT.